This T cell receptor beta chain derives from a study of CD8 T cells in ankylosing spondylitis. Study-level points and caveats: Seemingly characteristic of ankylosing spondylitis blood was a TCR beta motif consisting of fewer than 10 highly homologous variants. CD8+ by phenotype, disease-linked clones were relatively rare in peripheral blood.

TCRdb re-called the 5' RACE reads through MiXCR, storing one row per CDR3 protein. The table lists about 250,000 distinct CDR3 sequences, under 30% of them singletons. Germline CDR1 and CDR2: MGHRA and YSYEKL. This CDR3 contains 15 residues. Trimming pared 3 bases from V and 0 bases from J, leaving 9 bases between. In the case of this clonotype: Its target is unknown.

The V gene is TRBV4-1, the J gene TRBJ2-1; perhaps TRBD2 as D (5 bases). The sample consisted of blood, either unsorted or a sorted T cell fraction (not recorded which). The clonotype originates from a male donor with ankylosing spondylitis or in good health (not recorded which). CDR3 protein: CASSQGVSSYNEQFF. The CDR3 nucleotides read TGCGCCAGCAGCCAGGGAGTGAGCTCCTACAATGAGCAGTTCTTC.